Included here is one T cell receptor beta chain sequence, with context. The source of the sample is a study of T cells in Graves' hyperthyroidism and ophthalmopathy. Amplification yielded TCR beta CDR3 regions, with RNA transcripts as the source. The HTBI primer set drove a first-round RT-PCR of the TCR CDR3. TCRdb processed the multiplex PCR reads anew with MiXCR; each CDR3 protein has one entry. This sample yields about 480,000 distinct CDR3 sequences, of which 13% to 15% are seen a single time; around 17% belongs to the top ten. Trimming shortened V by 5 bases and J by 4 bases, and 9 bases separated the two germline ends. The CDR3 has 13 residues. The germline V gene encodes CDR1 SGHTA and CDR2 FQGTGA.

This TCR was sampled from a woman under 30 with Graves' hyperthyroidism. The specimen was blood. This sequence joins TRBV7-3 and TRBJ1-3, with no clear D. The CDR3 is CASSGDIGNTIYF. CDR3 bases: TGTGCCAGCAGCGGCGACATAGGAAACACCATATATTTT.